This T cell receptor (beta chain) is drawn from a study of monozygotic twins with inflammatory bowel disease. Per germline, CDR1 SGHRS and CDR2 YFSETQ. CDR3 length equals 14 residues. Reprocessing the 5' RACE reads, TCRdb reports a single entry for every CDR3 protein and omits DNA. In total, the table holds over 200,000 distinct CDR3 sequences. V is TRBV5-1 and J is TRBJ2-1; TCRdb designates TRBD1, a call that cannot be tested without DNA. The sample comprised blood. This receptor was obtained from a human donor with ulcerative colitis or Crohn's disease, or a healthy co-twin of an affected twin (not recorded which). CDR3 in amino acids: CASRDTTGVYEQFF.